Presented here are 30 T cell receptor beta chains from one specimen sequenced in a study of control samples from healthy donors and cancer patients. Using immunoSEQ multiplex PCR, the repertoire was profiled, and TCRdb retains in-frame clones only, with some absent. The sample has roughly 130,000 clones, 75% to 95% seen once. What was sequenced was blood. These receptor sequences come from a man younger than 35 in good health.

The rearrangement uses TRBV27 and TRBJ1-1; no reliable D call. V was cut by 6 bases and J by 1 base, with 12 bases left in between. The CDR3 consists of 14 residues. The V gene's germline CDR1 is MNHEY and CDR2 SMNVEV (reference sequence). CDR3 nucleotide sequence: TGTGCCAGCAGACCGGCACGTCAGAACACTGAAGCTTTCTTT. Protein sequence: CASRPARQNTEAFF.

V and J are TRBV18 and TRBJ2-7, with TRBD1 matching over 7 bases. The V gene's germline CDR1 is KGHSH and CDR2 LQKENI. Germline trimming cut 1 base from V and 1 base from J; bases unmatched to any gene: 4. This CDR3 contains 15 residues. The CDR3 sequence is CASSPQNRGSYEQYF. CDR3 coding DNA: TGTGCCAGCTCACCACAAAACAGGGGTTCCTACGAGCAGTACTTC.

The V gene is TRBV19, the J gene TRBJ2-2; D gene unclear. V was cut by 5 bases and J by 8 bases, with 21 bases left in between. Germline V lookup: CDR1 LNHDA, CDR2 SQIVND (reference sequence). The CDR3 totals 16 residues. The CDR3 protein is CASSRDLYWAKGELFF. The CDR3 region has the DNA TGTGCCAGTAGTCGCGACCTATACTGGGCCAAAGGGGAGCTGTTTTTT.

This clone has a single count. This sequence joins TRBV18 and TRBJ1-2; no clear D. In germline, CDR1 is KGHSH, CDR2 LQKENI. The germline V and J ends were trimmed by 3 bases and 4 bases, with 9 bases remaining between them. CDR3 length equals 13 residues. The CDR3 spells CASSPPQSYGYTF. In DNA form, the CDR3 reads TGTGCCAGCTCACCGCCACAGAGCTATGGCTACACCTTC. The full variable domain, its missing parts supplied by reference TRBV18 and TRBJ1-2, is NAGVMQNPRHLVRRRGQEARLRCSPMKGHSHVYWYRQLPEEGLKFMVYLQKENIIDESGMPKERFSAEFPKEGPSILRIQQVVRGDSAAYFCASSPPQSYGYTFGSGTRLTVV.

This rearrangement joins TRBV19 to TRBJ2-6; TRBD1 aligns across 7 bases. CDR1 and CDR2 from the germline V gene are LNHDA and SQIVND (reference sequence). The CDR3 covers 15 residues. The V gene end was trimmed by 6 bases and the J gene end by 4 bases; junction bases not matched to a gene: 6. The CDR3 here is CASRQGFLGANVLTF. DNA for the CDR3: TGTGCCAGTAGACAGGGGTTCTTAGGGGCCAACGTCCTGACTTTC.

The rearrangement uses TRBV6-1 and TRBJ1-5; 7 bases align to TRBD1. CDR3 length: 16 residues. With V trimmed by 4 bases and J by 4 bases, 10 bases remained unmatched. Germline V gene sequence: CDR1 MNHNS, CDR2 SASEGT. The DNA for the CDR3 is TGTGCCAGCAGTGGGACAGGCCGGGTCAGGAATCAGCCCCAGCATTTT. This gives the protein CASSGTGRVRNQPQHF.

The chain carries TRBV7-6 and TRBJ2-3; 7 nucleotides agree with TRBD2. The germline V gene encodes CDR1 SGHVS and CDR2 FNYEAQ. The J segment lost 7 bases and the V segment lost 0 bases, leaving 10 bases of the junction unmatched. CDR3 length equals 16 residues. CDR3 loop: CASSLAGGYSGNTQYF. The CDR3 DNA is TGTGCCAGCAGCTTAGCCGGGGGGTATTCAGGCAATACGCAGTATTTT.

This chain joins TRBV6-1 and TRBJ1-2; D is perhaps TRBD1 (5 bases). The germline CDR1 and CDR2 sequences are MNHNS and SASEGT. CDR3 size: 13 residues. V lost 2 bases and J lost 5, with 9 bases in between. The CDR3 DNA reads as TGTGCCAGCAGTGAAACAGGCCGGTATGGCTACACCTTC. The encoded protein is CASSETGRYGYTF.

V is TRBV5-6 and J is TRBJ2-3; no firm D call. Trimming pared 1 base from V and 8 bases from J, leaving 11 bases between. CDR3 length: 13 residues. Germline V gene sequence: CDR1 SGHDT, CDR2 YYEEEE. This CDR3 is CASSLSKYVTQYF. CDR3 in DNA: TGTGCCAGCAGCTTGTCTAAGTACGTTACGCAGTATTTT.

The V call is TRBV30, the J call TRBJ2-5, with 12 nucleotides matching TRBD2. V was clipped by 1 base and J by 3 bases; unmatched bases: 3. CDR1 and CDR2 (germline): GTSNPN, SVGIG (reference sequence). The CDR3 is made up of 15 amino acids. The CDR3 loop reads CAWSASGGAKETQYF. The CDR3 DNA reads as TGTGCCTGGAGTGCTAGCGGGGGGGCAAAAGAGACCCAGTACTTC.

The rearrangement joins TRBV4-1 to TRBJ2-2; possible D gene TRBD1, 5 bases. With 1 base removed from V and 4 bases from J, the gap between germline ends came to 16 bases. The CDR3 is 17 amino acids. The germline gives CDR1 MGHRA, CDR2 YSYEKL. As DNA, the CDR3 is TGCGCCAGCAGCCAAGTCCTTAGGGGAACGGGCACCGGGGAGCTGTTTTTT. Translating it yields CASSQVLRGTGTGELFF.

This clone has only a few counts. This sequence joins TRBV5-4 and TRBJ2-1; 9 nucleotides align to TRBD2. The V segment lost 0 bases and the J segment 5 bases; nucleotides outside the gene matches: 3. This CDR3 has 15 residues. Germline CDR1 reads SGHNT; CDR2 reads YYREEE (reference sequence). CDR3 nucleotide sequence: TGTGCCAGCAGCTTGGAGCTAGCGGGGAACAATGAGCAGTTCTTC. The encoded protein is CASSLELAGNNEQFF.

This sequence joins TRBV5-1 and TRBJ1-4; D is uncertain. Trimming pared 4 bases from V and 8 bases from J, leaving 12 bases between. The CDR3 spans 13 residues. Germline lookup yields CDR1 SGHRS and CDR2 YFSETQ. This CDR3 is CASSVGFEEKLFF. The CDR3 nucleotides read TGCGCCAGCAGCGTAGGGTTTGAGGAAAAACTGTTTTTT.

This rearrangement joins TRBV14 to TRBJ1-1; D gene uncertain. The CDR3 sequence is 12 residues long. Looked up from germline, CDR1 is SGHDN and CDR2 is FVKESK. Trimming removed 4 bases from V and 0 bases from J, with 3 bases in between. CDR3 in amino acids: CASSRLNTEAFF. CDR3 bases: TGTGCCAGCAGCCGGCTGAACACTGAAGCTTTCTTT.

The chain joins TRBV19 to TRBJ1-3; a possible D gene is TRBD1 (5 bases). CDR3 size: 15 residues. V lost 2 bases and J 2 bases, leaving 10 bases between the germline ends. Germline V lookup: CDR1 LNHDA, CDR2 SQIVND (reference sequence). CDR3 protein: CASSIRQYPGNTIYF. The DNA for the CDR3 is TGTGCCAGTAGTATACGACAGTATCCTGGAAACACCATATATTTT.

V gene TRBV7-9 combines with J gene TRBJ1-6; no reliable D call. Trimming left V 3 bases short and J 6 bases short, with 6 bases between. The CDR3 covers 13 residues. Germline CDR1 SEHNR, CDR2 FQNEAQ (reference sequence). CDR3 residues: CASSFLVNSPLHF. CDR3 nucleotide sequence: TGTGCCAGCAGCTTCCTGGTTAATTCACCCCTCCACTTT.

The V gene is TRBV27, the J gene TRBJ1-2, with D perhaps TRBD1 (5 bases). The CDR3 consists of 14 residues. The ends were cut back, 7 bases at V and 1 base at J, with 13 bases in the middle. Germline CDR1 MNHEY, CDR2 SMNVEV (reference sequence). The CDR3 region is CASKRGWGNYGYTF. DNA for the CDR3: TGTGCCAGCAAGAGGGGTTGGGGTAACTATGGCTACACCTTC.

The genes are TRBV5-1 and TRBJ2-1; 8 bases fit TRBD1. V lost 0 bases to trimming and J lost 8 bases; unmatched junction nucleotides: 7. The CDR3 extends over 15 amino acids. From germline, CDR1 is SGHRS and CDR2 YFSETQ. The CDR3, as DNA: TGCGCCAGCAGCTTGGATGCGACAGGGGTCGATGAGCAGTTCTTC. Its protein product is CASSLDATGVDEQFF.

V usage is TRBV14 and J usage is TRBJ1-5, with D perhaps TRBD1 (5 bases). This CDR3 is built from 14 residues. CDR1 and CDR2 from the germline V gene are SGHDN and FVKESK. V shed 2 bases and J shed 0 bases, with 5 bases lying between them. CDR3 nucleotides: TGTGCCAGCAGCCAACAGGGTAGCAATCAGCCCCAGCATTTT. Protein: CASSQQGSNQPQHF. Full variable domain (outside the CDR3, taken from reference TRBV14 and TRBJ1-5): EAGVTQFPSHSVIEKGQTVTLRCDPISGHDNLYWYRRVMGKEIKFLLHFVKESKQDESGMPNNRFLAERTGGTYSTLKVQPAELEDSGVYFCASSQQGSNQPQHFGDGTRLSIL.

The chain employs TRBV27 and TRBJ1-5; 7 nucleotides match TRBD1. Germline assignment: CDR1 MNHEY and CDR2 SMNVEV (reference sequence). V lost 5 bases and J lost 4; bases outside the gene matches: 14. The CDR3 loop spans 17 amino acids. The DNA for the CDR3 is TGTGCCAGCAGTCTGGGGGGAGGGGGCTTTCTTAATCAGCCCCAGCATTTT. Its translation is CASSLGGGGFLNQPQHF.

This chain uses TRBV5-1 with TRBJ1-3; D is ambiguous. The V end was cut by 3 bases, the J end by 0 bases, with 13 bases between. Germline V gene lookup returns CDR1 SGHRS and CDR2 YFSETQ. The CDR3 spans 16 residues. CDR3 coding DNA: TGCGCCAGCAGCTCCACAGAGGTTTACTCTGGAAACACCATATATTTT. It encodes CASSSTEVYSGNTIYF. Full variable domain (missing parts from reference TRBV5-1 and TRBJ1-3): KAGVTQTPRYLIKTRGQQVTLSCSPISGHRSVSWYQQTPGQGLQFLFEYFSETQRNKGNFPGRFSGRQFSNSRSEMNVSTLELGDSALYLCASSSTEVYSGNTIYFGEGSWLTVV.

The V gene is TRBV6-5, the J gene TRBJ2-1; TRBD2 matches at 10 bases. Looked up from germline, CDR1 is MNHEY and CDR2 is SVGAGI. The CDR3 runs 15 residues. V was pared by 2 bases and J by 6 bases, with 4 bases of the junction left unmatched. The CDR3 DNA reads as TGTGCCAGCAGTTACCAGCGGGGGGGCCTCAATGAGCAGTTCTTC. Translated: CASSYQRGGLNEQFF.

The chain carries TRBV3-1 (or the pseudogene TRBV3-2) and TRBJ2-2; D is undetermined. CDR1 and CDR2 (germline): LGHDT, YNNKEL (reference sequence). V was pared by 0 bases and J by 7 bases, with 12 bases between. The CDR3 runs 15 residues. CDR3 bases: TGTGCCAGCAGCCAAGAACGCGGTGCTGACGGGGAGCTGTTTTTT. Protein sequence: CASSQERGADGELFF.

The chain has TRBV20-1 and TRBJ2-7; no firm D call. Trimming left V 2 bases short and J 4 bases short, with 3 bases between. The CDR3 contains 10 residues. In germline, CDR1 is DFQATT, CDR2 SNEGSKA (reference sequence). This chain's CDR3 is CSARLYEQYF. For the CDR3, the DNA is TGCAGTGCTAGATTGTACGAGCAGTACTTC.

The chain combines TRBV3-1 (or the pseudogene TRBV3-2) with TRBJ2-5; 8 positions match TRBD2. The CDR3 has 16 amino acids. With 0 bases clipped from V and 5 bases from J, the junction kept 8 bases outside the gene matches. Germline V lookup: CDR1 LGHDT, CDR2 YNNKEL (reference sequence). CDR3 sequence: CASSQDSSGARETQYF. CDR3 in DNA: TGTGCCAGCAGCCAAGATAGTAGCGGGGCTAGGGAGACCCAGTACTTC.

The chain has TRBV11-3 and TRBJ2-1; 10 nucleotides match TRBD1. The CDR3 is 18 residues long. V dropped 2 bases and J dropped 5; count of bases not matched to a gene: 12. Germline V gene sequence: CDR1 SGHNT, CDR2 YENEEA. The CDR3 bases are TGTGCCAGCAGCTTAAGTTGGGACAGGGGCACTTGGGACAATGAGCAGTTCTTC. This codes for CASSLSWDRGTWDNEQFF.

The V and J genes are TRBV2 and TRBJ1-6; 9 bases align to TRBD1. CDR1 is SNHLY and CDR2 is FYNNEI in the germline V gene. The CDR3 covers 15 residues. The junction had 3 bases not matched to a gene; V was cut back by 2 bases and J by 7 bases. This CDR3 is CASSEWDRENSPLHF. The CDR3 region has the DNA TGTGCCAGCAGTGAATGGGACAGGGAAAATTCACCCCTCCACTTT.

This chain links TRBV6-5 with TRBJ2-1; TRBD1 matches at 10 bases. The CDR3 totals 15 residues. The germline V gene has CDR1 MNHEY and CDR2 SVGAGI. The V gene end was trimmed by 5 bases and the J gene end by 2 bases; junction bases not matched to a gene: 3. CDR3 nucleotide sequence: TGTGCCAGCAGTACCGGGACAGGGGCCTACAATGAGCAGTTCTTC. Protein: CASSTGTGAYNEQFF.

There are a few counts of this clone. The chain combines TRBV7-9 with TRBJ1-3, with a weak D call TRBD1 (6 bases). CDR1 SEHNR and CDR2 FQNEAQ come from the germline V gene (reference sequence). The CDR3 runs to 13 residues. V was cut by 6 bases and J by 4 bases, with 10 bases left in between. CDR3 coding DNA: TGTGCCAGCAGGCTGGGGACAGGAAACACCATATATTTT. Amino acid sequence: CASRLGTGNTIYF.

The V and J genes are TRBV12-3 or TRBV12-4 and TRBJ2-2; D gene unclear. V lost 2 bases to trimming and J lost 3 bases, with 4 bases between them. This CDR3 has 13 amino acids. CDR3 sequence (DNA): TGTGCCAGCAGTTTAATGGACACCGGGGAGCTGTTTTTT. It encodes CASSLMDTGELFF.